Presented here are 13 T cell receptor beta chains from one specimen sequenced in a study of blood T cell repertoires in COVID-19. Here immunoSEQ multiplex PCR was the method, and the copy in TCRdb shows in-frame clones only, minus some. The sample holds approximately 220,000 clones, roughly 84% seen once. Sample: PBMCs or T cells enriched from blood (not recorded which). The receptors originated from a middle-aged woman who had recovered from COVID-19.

CDR3 region: CASSWTSGSFSTYEQYF. CDR3 nucleotides: TGTGCCAGCAGTTGGACTAGCGGGAGTTTTTCTACCTACGAGCAGTACTTC. The V and J genes are TRBV11-2 and TRBJ2-7; TRBD2 agrees at 13 bases. Germline assignment: CDR1 SGHAT and CDR2 FQNNGV. Trimming at V came to 6 bases and at J to 2 bases, leaving 10 bases not matched to a gene. The CDR3 is 17 amino acids.

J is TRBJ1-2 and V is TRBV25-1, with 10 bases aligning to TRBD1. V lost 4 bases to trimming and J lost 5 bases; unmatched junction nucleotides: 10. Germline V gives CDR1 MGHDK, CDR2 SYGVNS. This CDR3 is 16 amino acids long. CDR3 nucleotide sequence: TGTGCCAGCAGTGCACGGAGGACAGGGGGAAGATATGGCTACACCTTC. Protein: CASSARRTGGRYGYTF.

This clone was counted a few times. CDR3 amino acids: CASSSFQGAGQPQHF. CDR3 nucleotides: TGTGCCAGCAGCTCCTTCCAGGGGGCGGGTCAGCCCCAGCATTTT. The V and J genes are TRBV7-2 and TRBJ1-5; the match to TRBD1 covers 8 bases. The length of the CDR3 is 15 residues. Losses at the gene ends were 4 bases for V and 6 bases for J; bases not matched to a gene: 8. Germline CDR1 and CDR2: SGHTA and FQGNSA.

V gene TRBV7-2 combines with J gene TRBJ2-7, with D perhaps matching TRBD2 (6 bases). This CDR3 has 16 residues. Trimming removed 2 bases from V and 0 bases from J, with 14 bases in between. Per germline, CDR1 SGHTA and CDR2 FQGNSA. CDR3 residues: CASSLTRGTSSYEQYF. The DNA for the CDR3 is TGTGCCAGCAGCTTAACCCGGGGGACTTCCTCCTACGAGCAGTACTTC.

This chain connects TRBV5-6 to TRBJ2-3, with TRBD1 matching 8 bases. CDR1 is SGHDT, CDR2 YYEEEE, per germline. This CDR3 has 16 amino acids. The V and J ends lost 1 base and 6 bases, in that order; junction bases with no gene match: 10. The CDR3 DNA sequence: TGTGCCAGCAGCTTGACTGAGACAGGGGATTGGGATACGCAGTATTTT. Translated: CASSLTETGDWDTQYF.

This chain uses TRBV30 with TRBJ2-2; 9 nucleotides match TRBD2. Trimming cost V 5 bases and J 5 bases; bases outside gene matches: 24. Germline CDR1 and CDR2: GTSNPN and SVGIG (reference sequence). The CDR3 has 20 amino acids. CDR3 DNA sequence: TGTGCCTGGCCACCAAAGCGGGAGGTCCTAGAGCGGTGGGAAACCGGGGAGCTGTTTTTT. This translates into CAWPPKREVLERWETGELFF.

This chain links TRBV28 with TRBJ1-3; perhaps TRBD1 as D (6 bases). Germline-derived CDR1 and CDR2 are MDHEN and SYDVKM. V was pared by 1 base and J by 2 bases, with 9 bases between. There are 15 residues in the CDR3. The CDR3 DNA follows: TGTGCCAGCAGTTTATCGCGGGGGCCTGGAAACACCATATATTTT. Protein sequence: CASSLSRGPGNTIYF.

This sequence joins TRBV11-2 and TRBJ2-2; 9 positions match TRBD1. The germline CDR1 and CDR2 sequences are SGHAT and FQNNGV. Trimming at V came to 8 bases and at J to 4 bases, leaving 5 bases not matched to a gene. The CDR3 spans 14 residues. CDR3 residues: CASSGTGTTGELFF. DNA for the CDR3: TGTGCCAGCTCCGGGACAGGGACCACCGGGGAGCTGTTTTTT.

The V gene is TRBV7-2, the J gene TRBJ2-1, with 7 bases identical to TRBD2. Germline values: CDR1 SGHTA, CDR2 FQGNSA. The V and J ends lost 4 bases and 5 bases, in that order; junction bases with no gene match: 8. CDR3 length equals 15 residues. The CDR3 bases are TGTGCCAGCAGCTCGTCGGGAGGTCCTGACAATGAGCAGTTCTTC. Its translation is CASSSSGGPDNEQFF.

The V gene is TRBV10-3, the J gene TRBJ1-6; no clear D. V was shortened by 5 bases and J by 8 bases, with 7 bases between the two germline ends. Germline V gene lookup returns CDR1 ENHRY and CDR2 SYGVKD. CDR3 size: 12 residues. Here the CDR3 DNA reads TGTGCCATCAGTACGGAGGATTCACCCCTCCACTTT. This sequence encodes CAISTEDSPLHF.

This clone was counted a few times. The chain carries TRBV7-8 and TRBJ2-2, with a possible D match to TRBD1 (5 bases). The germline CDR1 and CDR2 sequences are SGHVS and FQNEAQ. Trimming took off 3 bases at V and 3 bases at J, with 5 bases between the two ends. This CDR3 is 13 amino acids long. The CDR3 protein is CASSLTDTGELFF. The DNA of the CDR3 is TGTGCCAGCAGCTTGACAGACACCGGGGAGCTGTTTTTT.

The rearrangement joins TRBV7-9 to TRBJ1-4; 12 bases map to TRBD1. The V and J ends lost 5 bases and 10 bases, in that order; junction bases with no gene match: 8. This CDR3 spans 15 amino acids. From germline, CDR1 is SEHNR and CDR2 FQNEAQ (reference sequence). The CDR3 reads CASSVPGTGGGKLFF. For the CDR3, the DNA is TGTGCCAGCAGCGTACCCGGGACAGGGGGCGGAAAACTGTTTTTT.

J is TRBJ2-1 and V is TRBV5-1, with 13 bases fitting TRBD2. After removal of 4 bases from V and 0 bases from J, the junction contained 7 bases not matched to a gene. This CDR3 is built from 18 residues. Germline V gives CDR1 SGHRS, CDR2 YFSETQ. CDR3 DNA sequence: TGCGCCAGCAGCGGGGGACTAGCGGGAACTAGCTCCTACAATGAGCAGTTCTTC. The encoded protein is CASSGGLAGTSSYNEQFF.